The rows below give T cell receptor beta chains drawn from one sample of a study of beta chain features in type 1 diabetes. Clones were sequenced by immunoSEQ multiplex PCR, and TCRdb holds only the in-frame ones, with some missing. Counted here are around 500,000 clones, approximately 30% occurring once; the ten biggest clones make up 0.05% to 0.07%. The sequenced material came from naive CD4+ T cells from blood. These receptors were collected from a man between 18 and 35 years old in good health. Each CDR3 is given with its conserved first and last residue. D genes are given only for firm matches. Only part of the rows carry a size: once, few, many, or a class if the clone is expanded.

CDR3aa	CDR3nt	d_gene	abundance	v_gene	j_gene
CASNPTGSSYEQYF	TGTGCCAGCAATCCGACAGGTTCCTCCTACGAGCAGTACTTC	.	.	TRBV6-5	TRBJ2-7
CASSLSAAADTQYF	TGTGCCAGCAGCTTATCAGCGGCGGCAGATACGCAGTATTTT	.	.	TRBV7-3	TRBJ2-3
CASSFGLGERYF	TGTGCCAGCAGCTTTGGCTTGGGGGAGCGGTATTTT	.	.	TRBV7-2	TRBJ2-3
CASSSSVGEQFF	TGTGCCAGCAGTTCCTCGGTGGGTGAGCAGTTCTTC	.	few	TRBV7-6	TRBJ2-1
CASSSQGTGYTF	TGTGCCAGCAGTTCACAGGGAACTGGCTACACCTTC	.	.	TRBV27	TRBJ1-2
CASTQASGGSYEQYF	TGTGCCAGCACGCAGGCTAGCGGGGGGTCCTACGAGCAGTACTTC	TRBD2	.	TRBV2	TRBJ2-7
CSVTSTGGLHEQYF	TGCAGCGTGACTTCGACAGGGGGCCTTCACGAGCAGTACTTC	TRBD1	.	TRBV29-1	TRBJ2-7
CASRDFNEQFF	TGTGCCAGCAGGGATTTCAATGAGCAGTTCTTC	.	.	TRBV28	TRBJ2-1
CASSNPDGRPTNTGELFF	TGTGCCAGCAGCAACCCGGACGGCAGACCCACGAACACCGGGGAGCTGTTTTTT	.	.	TRBV21-1	TRBJ2-2
CASSVFHSGQQYSYEQYF	TGTGCCAGCAGCGTTTTTCACAGTGGGCAGCAGTACTCCTACGAGCAGTACTTC	.	.	TRBV9	TRBJ2-7
CSARVAGYTF	TGCAGTGCTAGAGTTGCTGGCTACACCTTC	.	.	TRBV20-1	TRBJ1-2
CASSLALGSSYNEQFF	TGCGCCAGCAGCTTGGCTTTGGGAAGCTCCTACAATGAGCAGTTCTTC	.	few	TRBV5-1	TRBJ2-1
CASRSYPEAFF	TGTGCCAGCAGGAGTTATCCTGAAGCTTTCTTT	.	.	TRBV6-5	TRBJ1-1
CSVEQGPSYNEQFF	TGCAGCGTTGAACAGGGGCCCTCCTACAATGAGCAGTTCTTC	.	few	TRBV29-1	TRBJ2-1
CSVETSPYEQYF	TGCAGCGTTGAGACCTCTCCCTACGAGCAGTACTTC	.	.	TRBV29-1	TRBJ2-7
CASSLASQGRETQYF	TGCGCCAGCAGCTTGGCGAGTCAGGGTAGGGAGACCCAGTACTTC	.	.	TRBV5-1	TRBJ2-5
CSAMTGNTQYF	TGCAGTGCTATGACGGGGAATACGCAGTATTTT	.	few	TRBV20-1	TRBJ2-3
CASSLSGSSYEQYF	TGTGCCAGCAGCCTTAGCGGGAGCTCCTACGAGCAGTACTTC	TRBD2	.	TRBV6-5	TRBJ2-7
CASSTLAGGPLQQFF	TGTGCCAGCAGCACTCTAGCGGGAGGCCCCCTCCAGCAGTTCTTC	TRBD2	.	TRBV7-6	TRBJ2-1
CASSFVGTQYF	TGTGCCAGCAGCTTCGTCGGTACGCAGTATTTT	.	few	TRBV5-6	TRBJ2-3
CASSSVIGTEAQYF	TGTGCCAGCAGCTCAGTAATAGGAACGGAGGCGCAGTATTTT	.	.	TRBV11-1	TRBJ2-3
CASSPGLAARDEQFF	TGTGCCAGCAGCCCGGGACTAGCGGCTCGTGATGAGCAGTTCTTC	TRBD2	few	TRBV7-9	TRBJ2-1
CASGPGTSYEQYF	TGTGCCAGCGGGCCCGGGACATCCTACGAGCAGTACTTC	.	.	TRBV27	TRBJ2-7